The 29 T cell receptor beta chains below come from one sample, sequenced in a study of T cells in Graves' hyperthyroidism and ophthalmopathy (dated 2019 in TCRdb). The protocol used for the library was multiplex PCR. The sample was run on an Illumina HiSeq 2000. The TCR beta CDR3 regions were amplified from RNA transcripts. For the first round of RT-PCR on the TCR CDR3, the HTBI primer set was used together with the Qiagen OneStep RT-PCR kit. In TCRdb, the public reads were trimmed at Q25 with fastp and aligned with MiXCR, with productive beta chains retained. CDR3 protein sequences are deduplicated, and each keeps its most common genes and DNA. This sample comprises about 350,000 distinct CDR3 sequences, approximately 15% of them detected only once. The ten biggest clones cover about 22% of the sample. Sequenced input: blood. The source is a woman aged 25 to 39 with Graves' hyperthyroidism.

This clonotype was seen repeatedly, ten times or more. The chain joins TRBV28 to TRBJ2-7; D not resolved. V shed 8 bases and J shed 8 bases, with 13 bases lying between them. The germline V gene encodes CDR1 MDHEN and CDR2 SYDVKM. The CDR3 totals 11 residues. The CDR3 reads CASASIQQQYF. CDR3 sequence (DNA): TGTGCCAGCGCTTCTATCCAGCAGCAGTACTTC.

In this sample, this clonotype turned up many times. The chain combines TRBV3-1 with TRBJ2-5, with a possible D match to TRBD1 (5 bases). Germline CDR1 is LGHDT and CDR2 is YNNKEL (reference sequence). The CDR3 length is 13 residues. The V end lost 2 bases, the J end lost 4 bases, and 8 bases lay between the germline ends. CDR3 protein: CASSQSGIETQYF. Written as DNA, the CDR3 is TGTGCCAGCAGCCAATCAGGGATAGAGACCCAGTACTTC.

This clonotype was seen more than once but under ten times. The chain joins TRBV6-1 to TRBJ2-3; D possibly uses TRBD1 or TRBD2 (5 bases each). V was trimmed by 8 bases and J by 9 bases, leaving 15 bases between them. This CDR3 is 12 amino acids long. Germline V lookup: CDR1 MNHNS, CDR2 SASEGT. The CDR3 spells CASRQGSGTQYF. Written as DNA, the CDR3 is TGTGCCAGCCGCCAGGGTTCGGGAACGCAGTATTTT.

This clonotype has at least ten counts. V and J are TRBV3-1 and TRBJ2-7; the D is unclear. With 1 base removed from V and 0 bases from J, the gap between germline ends came to 4 bases. The CDR3 loop spans 13 amino acids. Germline CDR1 is LGHDT and CDR2 is YNNKEL (reference sequence). The DNA for the CDR3 is TGTGCCAGCAGCCAAGGAGTCTCCTACGAGCAGTACTTC. Its translation: CASSQGVSYEQYF.

The table lists this clonotype with many counts. The CDR3 DNA is TGTGCCAGCAGCACCGGGACTTTCAATGAAAAACTGTTTTTT. It yields the protein CASSTGTFNEKLFF. The chain couples TRBV2 to TRBJ1-4, with a weak D call TRBD1 (5 bases). Germline loops: CDR1 SNHLY, CDR2 FYNNEI. The V end lost 6 bases, the J end lost 5 bases, and 13 bases lay between the germline ends. This CDR3 is 14 amino acids long.

This clonotype was found many times. This chain uses TRBV7-2 with TRBJ1-2; 11 bases are shared with TRBD1. V shed 3 bases and J 7 bases; nucleotides not matched to a gene: 4. Germline V gives CDR1 SGHTA, CDR2 FQGNSA. The CDR3 runs to 14 residues. Here the CDR3 reads CASSFGQGARGYTF. CDR3 DNA sequence: TGTGCCAGCAGCTTTGGACAGGGGGCGCGTGGCTACACCTTC.

This clonotype has ten or more counts. The chain has TRBV25-1 and TRBJ1-2, with D possibly TRBD1 on 5 matching bases. CDR3 length: 16 amino acids. Germline-derived CDR1 and CDR2 are MGHDK and SYGVNS. V lost 3 bases, J lost 8 bases, and 22 bases lay in between. Here the CDR3 reads CASSDGLRTRGTGYTF. In DNA form, the CDR3 reads TGTGCCAGCAGTGATGGTTTACGGACTCGGGGGACCGGCTACACCTTC.

This clonotype occurred many times. This chain links TRBV28 with TRBJ2-7; TRBD1 is a possible D gene (6 bases). Trimming removed 5 bases from V and 2 bases from J, with 13 bases in between. Per germline, CDR1 MDHEN and CDR2 SYDVKM. This CDR3 has 14 residues. This CDR3 is CASSVTGSPYEQYF. The CDR3 nucleotides are TGTGCCAGCAGTGTTACAGGGTCCCCCTACGAGCAGTACTTC.

In its sample, this clonotype was seen many times. The CDR3, as DNA: TGTGCCAGCCAAAGCCAGGGTAATCAGCCCCAGCATTTT. Protein sequence: CASQSQGNQPQHF. The rearrangement uses TRBV2 and TRBJ1-5; D possibly corresponds to TRBD1 (5 bases). Deletions cut 8 bases from V and 4 bases from J, with 12 bases between. CDR1 and CDR2 (germline): SNHLY, FYNNEI. There are 13 residues in the CDR3.

This clonotype appeared many times. The chain is built from TRBV11-2 and TRBJ2-3; D is unclear. V lost 5 bases and J 10 bases, leaving 13 bases between the germline ends. The CDR3 runs 12 residues. Germline values: CDR1 SGHAT, CDR2 FQNNGV. This CDR3 is CASSDGLKAQYF. CDR3 coding DNA: TGTGCCAGCAGCGACGGATTGAAGGCGCAGTATTTT.

This rearrangement joins TRBV20-1 to TRBJ2-5, with TRBD1 identical over 7 bases. The V gene's germline CDR1 is DFQATT and CDR2 SNEGSKA (reference sequence). J was trimmed by 5 bases and V by 6 bases; bases with no gene match: 6. The CDR3 length is 12 residues. CDR3 nucleotide sequence: TGCAGTGCCAGTCTCAGGGGGGAGACCCAGTACTTC. Translation gives CSASLRGETQYF.

The V call is TRBV18, the J call TRBJ2-2, with unresolved D. V lost 1 base and J 4 bases, leaving 10 bases between the germline ends. Germline CDR1 reads KGHSH; CDR2 reads LQKENI. CDR3 length equals 15 residues. The CDR3 reads CASSPLGLGTGELFF. The DNA of the CDR3 is TGTGCCAGCTCACCACTCGGATTGGGCACCGGGGAGCTGTTTTTT.

This clonotype was seen ten or more times. The rearrangement uses TRBV28 and TRBJ1-3, with D uncertain. CDR3 length: 15 amino acids. The V gene's germline CDR1 is MDHEN and CDR2 SYDVKM. Trimming pared 1 base from V and 9 bases from J, leaving 16 bases between. This CDR3 is CASSLSRPTRGTIYF. The DNA for the CDR3 is TGTGCCAGCAGTTTATCCAGGCCCACGCGTGGCACCATATATTTT.

This clonotype was picked up many times. The chain carries TRBV6-1 and TRBJ1-5; a possible D gene is TRBD1 (6 bases). The V end was cut by 6 bases, the J end by 7 bases, with 13 bases between. CDR1 MNHNS and CDR2 SASEGT come from the germline V gene. The CDR3 runs to 13 residues. The DNA for the CDR3 is TGTGCCAGCAGGGGGGGGCTTCTGCAGCCCCAGCATTTT. It yields the protein CASRGGLLQPQHF.

There are many counts of this clonotype. V usage is TRBV6-6 and J usage is TRBJ2-3; D might be TRBD2 (6 bases). This CDR3 is built from 20 residues. Germline CDR1 and CDR2: MNHNY and SVGAGI (reference sequence). V shed 2 bases and J shed 0 bases, with 24 bases lying between them. CDR3 region: CASSYPMILGGRGSTDTQYF. The CDR3 bases are TGTGCCAGCAGTTACCCTATGATTCTAGGCGGTCGGGGGAGCACAGATACGCAGTATTTT.

The chain employs TRBV7-6 and TRBJ2-1, with D uncertain. Between the trimmed V and J ends, which lost 4 bases and 10 bases, there was a span of 14 bases. The CDR3 totals 13 residues. Looked up from germline, CDR1 is SGHVS and CDR2 is FNYEAQ. The CDR3 here is CASSSTSFREQFF. DNA of the CDR3: TGTGCCAGCAGCTCGACTTCCTTTCGGGAGCAGTTCTTC.

Many counts were recorded for this clonotype. The rearrangement uses TRBV12-3 or TRBV12-4 and TRBJ1-2, with D uncertain. The CDR3 runs to 13 residues. Trimming took 6 bases from V and 2 from J, leaving 10 bases between them. The CDR3 sequence is CASSVRINYGYTF. CDR3 in DNA: TGTGCCAGCAGCGTGCGGATAAACTATGGCTACACCTTC.

This clonotype was recorded many times. This chain uses TRBV18 with TRBJ2-1; 8 bases are shared with TRBD1. The CDR3 is 15 amino acids. Germline CDR1 and CDR2: KGHSH and LQKENI. The V gene end was trimmed by 3 bases and the J gene end by 7 bases; junction bases not matched to a gene: 8. CDR3 in DNA: TGTGCCAGCTCACCCCAGGGGGCGCCCCGTAATGAGCAGTTCTTC. This encodes CASSPQGAPRNEQFF.

The V gene is TRBV4-1, the J gene TRBJ1-5; the D is unclear. Trimming cost V 1 base and J 2 bases, with 9 bases left between them. Germline values: CDR1 MGHRA, CDR2 YSYEKL. The CDR3 length is 15 residues. Here the CDR3 reads CASSQAELGNQPQHF. CDR3 nucleotide sequence: TGCGCCAGCAGCCAAGCTGAACTAGGCAATCAGCCCCAGCATTTT.

V and J are TRBV20-1 and TRBJ1-4, with 8 bases aligning to TRBD1. The CDR3 has 14 amino acids. V trimming: 6 bases; J trimming: 3 bases; junction bases outside the gene matches: 6. Germline lookup yields CDR1 DFQATT and CDR2 SNEGSKA (reference sequence). The CDR3 here is CSAPLTGANEKLFF. In DNA form, the CDR3 reads TGCAGTGCCCCTTTGACAGGGGCTAATGAAAAACTGTTTTTT.

This clonotype was observed a handful of times. V usage is TRBV6-1 and J usage is TRBJ2-7, with 7 bases aligning to TRBD2. This CDR3 contains 16 residues. Germline CDR1 and CDR2: MNHNS and SASEGT. J lost 1 base, V lost 6 bases, and 12 bases had no gene match. CDR3 residues: CASRSAPSGDSYEQYF. CDR3 coding DNA: TGTGCCAGCAGGTCGGCCCCCAGCGGGGATTCCTACGAGCAGTACTTC.

This clonotype was seen ten or more times. The J gene is TRBJ2-2, the V gene TRBV5-6; TRBD1 is a possible D gene (6 bases). Trimming cost V 4 bases and J 5 bases, with 15 bases left between them. The CDR3 sequence is 15 residues long. Germline values: CDR1 SGHDT, CDR2 YYEEEE. CDR3 nucleotides: TGTGCCAGCAGCCCAGGGGACCGGAGGACCGGGGAGCTGTTTTTT. Its translation is CASSPGDRRTGELFF.

This clonotype turned up a few times. This may be a read error, as it is one base from a much larger clone. The chain is built from TRBV13 and TRBJ2-7; D uncertain. The CDR3 has 11 amino acids. V was cut by 0 bases and J by 6 bases, with 3 bases left in between. Germline-derived CDR1 and CDR2 are PRHDT and FYEKMQ (reference sequence). CDR3 bases: TGTGCCAGCAGCTTAGGGGTCGAGCAGTACTTC. It specifies CASSLGVEQYF.

This clonotype has ten or more counts. The chain combines TRBV20-1 with TRBJ1-5, with a possible D match to TRBD1 (5 bases). Trimming removed 6 bases from V and 2 bases from J, with 14 bases in between. The CDR3 is 14 amino acids. Germline loops: CDR1 DFQATT, CDR2 SNEGSKA (reference sequence). The CDR3 nucleotides are TGCAGTGCCGGGACCCCTGGGGGCAATCAGCCCCAGCATTTT. Its protein is CSAGTPGGNQPQHF.

This clonotype was picked up a small number of times. The chain uses TRBV6-5 and TRBJ2-5; maybe TRBD2 (5 bases). Germline V CDR1 and CDR2: MNHEY, SVGAGI. The CDR3 extends over 14 amino acids. V was trimmed by 2 bases and J by 5 bases, leaving 12 bases between them. CDR3 bases: TGTGCCAGCAGTTACCGGGGAATGGGGGAGACCCAGTACTTC. Translating gives CASSYRGMGETQYF.

The chain uses TRBV3-1 and TRBJ1-3, with D possibly being TRBD1 (5 bases). Germline V gives CDR1 LGHDT, CDR2 YNNKEL (reference sequence). With 5 bases removed from V and 0 bases from J, the gap between germline ends came to 14 bases. The CDR3 runs to 16 residues. The CDR3 DNA reads TGTGCCAGCAGCTCCAGAGGGGTTTCCTCTGGAAACACCATATATTTT. Its protein is CASSSRGVSSGNTIYF.

This clonotype was detected only a few times. The V call is TRBV20-1, the J call TRBJ2-1; D might be TRBD2 (5 bases). Trimming removed 4 bases at V and 15 bases at J, with 22 bases between. The V gene's germline CDR1 is DFQATT and CDR2 SNEGSKA (reference sequence). This CDR3 region has 13 residues. CDR3 sequence: CSATDLADSRRFF. In DNA form, the CDR3 reads TGCAGTGCTACCGATCTAGCCGACTCTCGGAGGTTCTTC.

In this sample, this clonotype turned up many times. The V and J genes are TRBV11-2 and TRBJ2-3, with a weak D call TRBD1 (6 bases). CDR1 and CDR2 from the germline V gene are SGHAT and FQNNGV. This CDR3 comprises 14 residues. Deletions cut 5 bases from V and 2 bases from J, with 11 bases between. CDR3 nucleotide sequence: TGTGCCAGCAGCCCAGGACAGAACACAGATACGCAGTATTTT. It translates to CASSPGQNTDTQYF.

The chain links TRBV19 to TRBJ1-1; D is unresolved. V dropped 4 bases and J dropped 0 bases, with 3 bases sitting between them. Germline V CDR1 and CDR2: LNHDA, SQIVND (reference sequence). The CDR3 runs 12 residues. In DNA, the CDR3 is TGTGCCAGTAGTAAGATGAACACTGAAGCTTTCTTT. Amino acids: CASSKMNTEAFF.